The clone carrying this TCR beta chain was seen just once. Its antigen remains unknown. The assay ran at deep level. Profiling relied on immunoSEQ multiplex PCR, and the TCRdb table lists in-frame clones only, not all of them. The profile shows approximately 1.9 million clones, about 93% of them singletons. This specimen comes from a study of shared clonotypes between healthy human individuals. Study information: Each donor contributed plates that comprised three CD4 naive, three CD4 memory, two CD8 naive and one CD8 memory. Points from the study as a whole: Of the naive CD4 clonotypes, roughly 5% were shared across a few donors.

CD45RO-negative, CCR7-positively selected cells formed the naive CD8 fraction, excluding terminally differentiated effector memory CD45RA+ cells. Donors, healthy HIV-negative adults, lacked recent acute infections or vaccinations. Sequencing was carried out using naive CD8+ T cells from PBMCs. The TCR was taken from a man aged 18 to 35 in good health. Some clones in this sample may be carry-over from other donors' samples.

This CDR3 is CASSYSNRGNEQYF. As DNA, the CDR3 is TGTGCCAGCAGTTACTCGAATCGAGGGAACGAGCAGTACTTC. The chain links TRBV6-5 to TRBJ2-7; TRBD2 might be the D (5 bases). The CDR3 extends over 14 amino acids. Trimming pared 0 bases from V and 5 bases from J, leaving 11 bases between. Germline V gene data show CDR1 as MNHEY and CDR2 as SVGAGI.